The 29 T cell receptor beta chains below come from one sample, sequenced in a study of regulatory T cells in long-lasting Graves disease. CDR3-region Arm-PCR and iRepertoire HTBI primers produced the TCR beta libraries. MiXCR, applied by TCRdb to the multiplex PCR reads, yields one record per CDR3 protein. The table includes hundreds of thousands of distinct CDR3 sequences, 16% detected once. Specified time point: newly diagnosed GD, antithyroid drugs for less than 3 months. PBMCs were the source of the RNA used for TCR sequencing. The same sample was also used in a study of T cells in Graves' hyperthyroidism and ophthalmopathy.

This material consisted of peripheral blood mononuclear cells (PBMCs), taken at new diagnosis, from a patient treated with antithyroid drugs. These TCRs come from a middle-aged man with Graves disease.

This clonotype was observed a handful of times. V is TRBV5-1 and J is TRBJ1-2; D is unresolved. The CDR3 loop spans 13 amino acids. Per germline, CDR1 SGHRS and CDR2 YFSETQ. V lost 2 bases to trimming and J lost 7 bases, with 12 bases between them. In nucleotides, the CDR3 is TGCGCCAGCAGCTTTTCCGCGACTAGTGGCTACACCTTC. The encoded protein is CASSFSATSGYTF.

This clonotype was seen more than once but under ten times. The chain combines TRBV6-1 with TRBJ2-5, with 8 bases identical to TRBD2. With 10 bases clipped from V and 6 bases from J, the junction kept 13 bases outside the gene matches. Germline CDR1 MNHNS, CDR2 SASEGT. There are 14 residues in the CDR3. The CDR3: CATLDGGARQTQYF. CDR3 nucleotides: TGTGCCACCCTCGACGGGGGGGCCAGGCAGACCCAGTACTTC.

This clonotype was counted only a few times. This sequence joins TRBV2 and TRBJ2-6, with 7 bases matching TRBD1. After removal of 10 bases from V and 0 bases from J, the junction contained 15 bases not matched to a gene. CDR1 is SNHLY, CDR2 FYNNEI, per germline. The CDR3 covers 18 residues. The CDR3 sequence is CAIVQMGQFLSGANVLTF. As DNA, the CDR3 is TGTGCCATCGTCCAAATGGGACAGTTTCTCTCTGGGGCCAACGTCCTGACTTTC.

This clonotype appeared a few times. The rearrangement uses TRBV29-1 and TRBJ1-3; D unresolved. V was trimmed by 5 bases and J by 0 bases, leaving 11 bases between them. There are 14 residues in the CDR3. CDR1 is SQVTM and CDR2 is ANQGSEA in the germline V gene. In nucleotides, the CDR3 is TGCAGCGTTAGCCCTGACAACTCTGGAAACACCATATATTTT. The encoded protein is CSVSPDNSGNTIYF.

This clonotype was detected only a few times. The chain couples TRBV7-9 to TRBJ1-2; no clear D gene. Trimming stripped 2 bases from V and 7 bases from J, with 8 bases between. CDR1 and CDR2 from the germline V gene are SEHNR and FQNEAQ (reference sequence). The CDR3 totals 12 residues. CDR3 protein: CASSLPRVGYTF. The CDR3 region has the DNA TGTGCCAGCAGCTTACCCCGGGTTGGCTACACCTTC.

This clonotype was observed a handful of times. This sequence joins TRBV20-1 and TRBJ2-2; tentative D call: TRBD2 (5 bases). The CDR3 covers 14 residues. Per germline, CDR1 DFQATT and CDR2 SNEGSKA (reference sequence). V was trimmed by 5 bases and J by 4 bases, leaving 14 bases between them. DNA of the CDR3: TGCAGTGCTGGCAGAGGACTTCTCACCGGGGAGCTGTTTTTT. It is translated as CSAGRGLLTGELFF.

This clonotype was counted at least ten times. The rearrangement joins TRBV20-1 to TRBJ2-3; tentative D call: TRBD2 (5 bases). CDR1 is DFQATT and CDR2 is SNEGSKA in the germline V gene (reference sequence). V lost 0 bases, J lost 2 bases, and 9 bases lay in between. CDR3 length equals 14 residues. The CDR3 nucleotides read TGCAGTGCTAGAGACAGCGGCACCACAGATACGCAGTATTTT. It translates to CSARDSGTTDTQYF.

This clonotype was observed at least ten times. V gene TRBV12-3 or TRBV12-4 combines with J gene TRBJ1-1; D is undetermined. The CDR3 spans 13 residues. V was pared by 2 bases and J by 10 bases, with 14 bases between. This CDR3 reads CASSLSRAGGAFF. The CDR3 DNA follows: TGTGCCAGCAGTTTATCCCGGGCCGGAGGAGCTTTCTTT.

This clonotype showed up many times. The J gene is TRBJ2-5, the V gene TRBV5-4; 8 nucleotides line up with TRBD2. This CDR3 is built from 14 residues. The germline V gene encodes CDR1 SGHNT and CDR2 YYREEE (reference sequence). With 4 bases clipped from V and 5 bases from J, the junction kept 7 bases outside the gene matches. CDR3 residues: CASSSLAGVETQYF. CDR3 nucleotides: TGTGCCAGCAGCAGCCTAGCGGGCGTTGAGACCCAGTACTTC. The full variable domain, in which reference TRBV5-4 and TRBJ2-5 provide the parts outside the CDR3, is ETGVTQSPTHLIKTRGQQVTLRCSSQSGHNTVSWYQQALGQGPQFIFQYYREEENGRGNFPPRFSGLQFPNYSSELNVNALELDDSALYLCASSSLAGVETQYFGPGTRLLVL.

This clonotype was recorded at least ten times. The genes are TRBV2 and TRBJ1-4, with D hard to call. V shed 2 bases and J shed 5 bases, with 9 bases lying between them. This CDR3 spans 14 amino acids. Germline values: CDR1 SNHLY, CDR2 FYNNEI. This chain's CDR3 is CASSERRQNEKLFF. In nucleotides, the CDR3 is TGTGCCAGCAGTGAACGGCGTCAGAATGAAAAACTGTTTTTT.

This clonotype occurred many times. The chain links TRBV6-1 to TRBJ1-6; D gene uncertain. Germline-derived CDR1 and CDR2 are MNHNS and SASEGT. This CDR3 is 13 amino acids long. V shed 4 bases and J shed 8 bases, with 9 bases lying between them. The CDR3 sequence: CASSAEAHSPLHF. The DNA for the CDR3 is TGTGCCAGCAGTGCCGAGGCCCATTCACCCCTCCACTTT.

The chain couples TRBV19 to TRBJ1-2, with D maybe TRBD1 (5 bases). Germline V gene lookup returns CDR1 LNHDA and CDR2 SQIVND (reference sequence). The V end was cut by 5 bases, the J end by 3 bases, with 16 bases between. The CDR3 is made up of 15 amino acids. The CDR3 region is CASSDPGGSHYGYTF. As DNA, the CDR3 is TGTGCCAGTAGTGACCCGGGGGGGTCCCACTATGGCTACACCTTC.

In its sample, this clonotype was seen many times. The rearrangement links TRBV6-5 to TRBJ2-1, with D uncertain. The CDR3 runs 15 residues. V was cut by 2 bases and J by 1 base, with 9 bases left in between. Germline values: CDR1 MNHEY, CDR2 SVGAGI. CDR3 in DNA: TGTGCCAGCAGTTACAACTCAGGATCCTACAATGAGCAGTTCTTC. It is translated as CASSYNSGSYNEQFF.

This clonotype appeared many times. This chain joins TRBV20-1 and TRBJ1-1; tentative D call: TRBD1 (5 bases). With 6 bases removed from V and 1 base from J, the gap between germline ends came to 15 bases. The CDR3 is 14 amino acids. The V gene's germline CDR1 is DFQATT and CDR2 SNEGSKA (reference sequence). The CDR3 DNA sequence: TGCAGTGCGGAATTCAGGGTACGGAACACTGAAGCTTTCTTT. Residues: CSAEFRVRNTEAFF.

This clonotype was counted many times. This rearrangement joins TRBV28 to TRBJ2-7, with 8 bases fitting TRBD1. V was pared by 6 bases and J by 6 bases, with 13 bases of the junction left unmatched. Germline CDR1 reads MDHEN; CDR2 reads SYDVKM. The CDR3 totals 15 residues. The CDR3 DNA reads as TGTGCCAGCAGAGAGGCCGGGACAGGAGGCCCCGAGCAGTACTTC. The encoded protein is CASREAGTGGPEQYF.

This clonotype showed up many times. The CDR3 sequence is CSVGTSGETQYF. CDR3 nucleotides: TGCAGCGTTGGGACTAGCGGAGAGACCCAGTACTTC. V and J are TRBV29-1 and TRBJ2-5; 10 bases align to TRBD2. CDR3 length equals 12 residues. Germline loops: CDR1 SQVTM, CDR2 ANQGSEA. V shed 4 bases and J 4 bases; nucleotides not matched to a gene: 0.

The rearrangement links TRBV20-1 to TRBJ1-1; D is unresolved. The CDR3 runs 11 residues. The germline V gene encodes CDR1 DFQATT and CDR2 SNEGSKA (reference sequence). CDR3 bases: TGCATGTGCCGGGCGGGCACTGAAGCTTTCTTT. This sequence encodes CMCRAGTEAFF.

The chain links TRBV11-3 to TRBJ2-5; TRBD1 matches at 11 bases. CDR3 size: 15 residues. Germline V CDR1 and CDR2: SGHNT, YENEEA. Losses at the gene ends were 5 bases for V and 4 bases for J; bases not matched to a gene: 6. The CDR3 nucleotides are TGTGCCAGCAGCCACGGACAGGGGGCAGGAGAGACCCAGTACTTC. It codes for CASSHGQGAGETQYF.

The chain is built from TRBV4-1 and TRBJ2-7; weak D call: TRBD2 (6 bases). From germline, CDR1 is MGHRA and CDR2 YSYEKL. Trimming pared 2 bases from V and 2 bases from J, leaving 13 bases between. The CDR3 is 15 residues long. The CDR3 region is CASSQPGTYTYEQYF. The CDR3 coding sequence is TGCGCCAGCAGCCAACCCGGGACTTACACCTACGAGCAGTACTTC.

This clonotype was seen many times. V usage is TRBV2 and J usage is TRBJ2-3; 7 nucleotides line up with TRBD1. The length of the CDR3 is 14 residues. Germline V gives CDR1 SNHLY, CDR2 FYNNEI. The V segment lost 6 bases and the J segment 6 bases; nucleotides outside the gene matches: 9. The CDR3 DNA follows: TGTGCCAGCAGCCAGGACAGGCCGCCGGATACGCAGTATTTT. Translation gives CASSQDRPPDTQYF.

The sample holds many counts of this clonotype. This chain connects TRBV6-5 to TRBJ2-1; 8 bases fit TRBD2. Germline V gives CDR1 MNHEY, CDR2 SVGAGI. The V and J ends lost 4 bases and 8 bases, in that order; junction bases with no gene match: 13. The CDR3 consists of 16 residues. CDR3 sequence: CASSSQWSGLEDEQFF. The CDR3 DNA reads as TGTGCCAGCAGTTCCCAGTGGTCGGGACTAGAGGATGAGCAGTTCTTC.

The table lists this clonotype with a few counts. The V and J genes are TRBV7-2 and TRBJ2-5, with 7 nucleotides matching TRBD2. CDR1 SGHTA and CDR2 FQGNSA come from the germline V gene. The V and J ends lost 2 bases and 2 bases, in that order; junction bases with no gene match: 14. This CDR3 has 18 amino acids. For the CDR3, the DNA is TGTGCCAGCAGCTTATTCTCTTTGGGGGGGGGACGACAAGAGACCCAGTACTTC. As protein: CASSLFSLGGGRQETQYF. Full variable domain (missing parts from reference TRBV7-2 and TRBJ2-5): GAGVSQSPSNKVTEKGKDVELRCDPISGHTALYWYRQSLGQGLEFLIYFQGNSAPDKSGLPSDRFSAERTGGSVSTLTIQRTQQEDSAVYLCASSLFSLGGGRQETQYFGPGTRLLVL.

This clonotype was seen many times. The chain recombines TRBV28 with TRBJ1-4; 10 positions agree with TRBD1. CDR1 MDHEN and CDR2 SYDVKM come from the germline V gene. The CDR3 length is 15 residues. J gave up 10 bases and V 2 bases, and 7 bases lay outside the gene matches. CDR3 loop: CASSLNRDRGRKLFF. CDR3 in DNA: TGTGCCAGCAGTTTAAACCGGGACAGGGGACGAAAACTGTTTTTT.

This clonotype occurred a few times. This chain joins TRBV5-6 and TRBJ1-2; TRBD1 aligns across 8 bases. Per germline, CDR1 SGHDT and CDR2 YYEEEE. The CDR3 has 14 amino acids. V was clipped by 0 bases and J by 8 bases; unmatched bases: 6. CDR3 DNA: TGTGCCAGCAGCTTGGGCAGGGGGCCGCAGGGCTACACCTTC. This encodes CASSLGRGPQGYTF.

Many counts were recorded for this clonotype. The chain couples TRBV5-1 to TRBJ1-3; possible D gene TRBD1, 5 bases. Germline CDR1 SGHRS, CDR2 YFSETQ. The V and J ends lost 5 bases and 0 bases respectively, with 12 bases between them. The CDR3 sequence is 15 residues long. The CDR3 here is CASSISGLSGNTIYF. Here the CDR3 DNA reads TGCGCCAGCAGTATATCAGGGCTCTCTGGAAACACCATATATTTT.

Details on this clonotype: Given a much more abundant clone one base away, this may be a read error. This chain links TRBV6-2 or TRBV6-3 with TRBJ2-7; D not certain. Germline values: CDR1 MNHEY, CDR2 SVGEGT. CDR3 length equals 11 residues. CDR3 bases: TGTGCCGGCAGCGTAAACTACGAGCAGTACTTC. This translates into CAGSVNYEQYF.

As to this clonotype: A read error may produce the germline difference seen at one junction end. This chain links TRBV5-1 with TRBJ1-6; maybe TRBD1 (6 bases). Germline V gene sequence: CDR1 SGHRS, CDR2 YFSETQ. The CDR3 extends over 17 amino acids. CDR3 in amino acids: CASSILQGPISNSPLHF. The CDR3 DNA reads TGTGCCAGCAGCATACTACAGGGACCGATTAGTAATTCACCCCTCCACTTT.

This clonotype was counted at least ten times. CDR3 in amino acids: CASSLVSGWGETQYF. The CDR3 DNA is TGTGCCAGCAGCTTAGTGAGCGGGTGGGGAGAGACCCAGTACTTC. This chain joins TRBV11-2 and TRBJ2-5, with D possibly matching TRBD2 (6 bases). Trimming left V 1 base short and J 4 bases short, with 13 bases between. This CDR3 comprises 15 residues. The germline V gene has CDR1 SGHAT and CDR2 FQNNGV.

There are a few counts of this clonotype. This chain uses TRBV10-3 with TRBJ1-1, with D possibly TRBD1 on 6 matching bases. Germline V gives CDR1 ENHRY, CDR2 SYGVKD. The CDR3 length is 11 residues. V was trimmed by 10 bases and J by 7 bases, leaving 13 bases between them. CDR3 protein: CATQQGIEAFF. CDR3 sequence (DNA): TGTGCCACCCAACAGGGCATTGAAGCTTTCTTT.